This TCR beta chain was profiled in a study of CD8 T cells in ankylosing spondylitis (dated by TCRdb to between 2016 and 2019). About the investigation overall: The study profiled T cell receptor beta repertoires in healthy donors and ankylosing spondylitis patients to find disease-linked TCR variants. The full study cohort was made up of 20 to 25 ankylosing spondylitis patients and around 100 healthy donors. Peripheral blood samples were taken, and synovial fluid was additionally collected from ankylosing spondylitis patients.

Data came from an Illumina HiSeq 2500. Quantitative 5'-RACE with molecular barcodes was the method used to prepare the TCR beta libraries. Per the authors' processing: To identify disease-linked TCR variants, a new computational method was used, one built on a probabilistic model of VDJ rearrangement. The raw public reads went through TCRdb reprocessing: fastp at Q25, MiXCR clone calling, in-frame beta chains kept. Every entry covers one CDR3 protein and lists the most common genes and DNA from its rows. TCRdb's processing, not the authors', yielded these V and J calls. Counted in this sample were over 700,000 distinct CDR3 sequences; under 20% of them appeared once. The ten largest clones represent about 20% of the sample. This clonotype was seen a few times. Its antigen remains unidentified. Base quality data are lacking; no much larger clone is found one base away. The CDR1 and CDR2 encoded by the germline V gene are KGHSH and LQKENI. The CDR3 starts with the cysteine, ends with the phenylalanine, and has 16 residues. The entry retains the CDR3 DNA only, 48 bases that are in frame from base 1. Trimming accounts for 3 bases at V and 3 bases at J, while the number of junction bases matched to no gene is 5.

The study at large found these results: A TCR beta motif made up of several highly homologous amino acid variants appeared to be characteristic of blood from ankylosing spondylitis patients. Significant enrichment of the disease-linked clones was reported in matched synovial fluid samples from ankylosing spondylitis patients. In peripheral blood, the disease-linked clones were found at relatively low frequencies and had a CD8+ phenotype. Some TCR beta motif variants had previously been reported in synovial fluid and blood of reactive arthritis patients, which suggested common disease-initiation mechanisms.

The TCR was taken from a male donor with ankylosing spondylitis. The chain joins TRBV18 to TRBJ1-5; 10 central nucleotides agree with TRBD1. Material: blood, either unsorted or a sorted T cell fraction (not recorded which). The CDR3 has the sequence CASSPATGGYNQPQHF. The nucleotide sequence reads TGTGCCAGCTCACCTGCGACAGGGGGCTACAATCAGCCCCAGCATTTT. With all but the CDR3 taken from the reference TRBV18 and TRBJ1-5 genes, the full variable domain is: NAGVMQNPRHLVRRRGQEARLRCSPMKGHSHVYWYRQLPEEGLKFMVYLQKENIIDESGMPKERFSAEFPKEGPSILRIQQVVRGDSAAYFCASSPATGGYNQPQHFGDGTRLSIL.